This T cell receptor beta chain was obtained from a study of blood T cells in healthy people across ages. It was with a sample-barcoded 5' primer and a J-beta primer mix that a second PCR of about 7 to 12 cycles was run. MiXCR was run by TCRdb on the 5' RACE reads, yielding one entry per CDR3 protein. The sample lists some 710,000 distinct CDR3 sequences, more than 35% occurring once. The TCR was taken from a man at least 80 years old in good health. The sequencing input was blood.

This chain's CDR3 is CSARVLSGTYNEQFF. For the CDR3, the DNA is TGCAGTGCTAGGGTCCTTAGCGGTACTTACAATGAGCAGTTCTTC. The V gene is TRBV20-1, the J gene TRBJ2-1, with D possibly matching TRBD2 (6 bases). The CDR3 has 15 residues. Germline-derived CDR1 and CDR2 are DFQATT and SNEGSKA (reference sequence). Trimming took off 3 bases at V and 4 bases at J, with 16 bases between the two ends.